The present TCR beta chain was sequenced within a study of T cells in Graves' hyperthyroidism and ophthalmopathy. Study at large: Peripheral blood collection took place at initial diagnosis, before any treatment.

Amplified regions were TCR beta CDR3 sequences from RNA transcripts. In the first-round RT-PCR of the TCR CDR3, the HTBI primer set was used. In TCRdb, the multiplex PCR reads were re-called with MiXCR into one record per CDR3 protein. The sample carries about 420,000 distinct CDR3 sequences, 15% to 19% recorded once. Over 18 months, lack of ophthalmopathy progression marked Graves' hyperthyroidism as stable. Every diagnosis used clinical symptoms, serum thyroxine and TRAb, thyroid ultrasound and orbital computed tomography. This clonotype has ten or more counts. J lost 0 bases, V lost 5 bases, and 3 bases had no gene match. CDR1 is SQVTM and CDR2 is ANQGSEA in the germline V gene. This CDR3 is built from 14 residues.

Sequencing was done on a sample of blood. This sequence originates from a young woman with Graves' hyperthyroidism. V usage is TRBV29-1 and J usage is TRBJ2-7, with TRBD1 matching 11 bases. The CDR3 reads CSVRTGGDSYEQYF. The DNA of the CDR3 is TGCAGCGTTCGGACAGGGGGCGACTCCTACGAGCAGTACTTC.